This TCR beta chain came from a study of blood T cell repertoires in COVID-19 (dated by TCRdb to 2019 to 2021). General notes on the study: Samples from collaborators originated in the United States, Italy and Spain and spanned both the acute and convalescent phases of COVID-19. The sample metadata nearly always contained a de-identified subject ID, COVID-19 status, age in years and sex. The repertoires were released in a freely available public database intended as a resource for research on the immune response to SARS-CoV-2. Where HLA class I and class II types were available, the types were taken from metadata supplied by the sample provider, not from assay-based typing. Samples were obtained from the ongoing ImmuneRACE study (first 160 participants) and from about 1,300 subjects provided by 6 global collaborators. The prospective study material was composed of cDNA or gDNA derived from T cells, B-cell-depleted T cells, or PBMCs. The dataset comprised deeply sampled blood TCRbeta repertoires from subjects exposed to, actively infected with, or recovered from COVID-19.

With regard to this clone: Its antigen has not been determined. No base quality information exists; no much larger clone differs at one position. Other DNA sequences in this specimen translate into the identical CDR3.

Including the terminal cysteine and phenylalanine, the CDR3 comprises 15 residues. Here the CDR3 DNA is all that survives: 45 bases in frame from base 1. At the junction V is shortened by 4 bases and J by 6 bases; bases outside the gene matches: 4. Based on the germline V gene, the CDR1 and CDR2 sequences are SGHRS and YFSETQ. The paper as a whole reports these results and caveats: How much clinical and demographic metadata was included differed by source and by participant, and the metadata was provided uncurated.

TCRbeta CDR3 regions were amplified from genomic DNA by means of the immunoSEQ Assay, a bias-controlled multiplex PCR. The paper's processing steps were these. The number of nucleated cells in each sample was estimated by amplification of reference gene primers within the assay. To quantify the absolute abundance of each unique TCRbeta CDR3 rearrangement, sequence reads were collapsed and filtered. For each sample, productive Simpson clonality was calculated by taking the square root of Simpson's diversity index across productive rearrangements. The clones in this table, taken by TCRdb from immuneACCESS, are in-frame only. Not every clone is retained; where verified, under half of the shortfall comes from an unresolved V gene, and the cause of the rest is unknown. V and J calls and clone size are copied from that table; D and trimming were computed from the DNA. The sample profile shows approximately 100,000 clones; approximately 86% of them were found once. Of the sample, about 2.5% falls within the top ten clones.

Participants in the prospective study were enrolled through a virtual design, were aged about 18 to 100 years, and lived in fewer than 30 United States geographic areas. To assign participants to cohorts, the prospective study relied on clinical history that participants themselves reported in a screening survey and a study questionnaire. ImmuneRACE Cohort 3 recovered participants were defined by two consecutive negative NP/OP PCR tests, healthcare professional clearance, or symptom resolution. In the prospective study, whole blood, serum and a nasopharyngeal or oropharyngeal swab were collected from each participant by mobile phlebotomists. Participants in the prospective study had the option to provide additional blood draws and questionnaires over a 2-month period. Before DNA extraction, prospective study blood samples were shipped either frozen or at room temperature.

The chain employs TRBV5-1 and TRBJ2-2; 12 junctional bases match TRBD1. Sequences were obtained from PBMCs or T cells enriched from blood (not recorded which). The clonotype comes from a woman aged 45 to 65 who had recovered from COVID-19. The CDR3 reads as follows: CASSPGQGAPGELFF. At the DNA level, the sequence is TGCGCCAGCAGCCCGGGACAGGGGGCCCCCGGGGAGCTGTTTTTT.